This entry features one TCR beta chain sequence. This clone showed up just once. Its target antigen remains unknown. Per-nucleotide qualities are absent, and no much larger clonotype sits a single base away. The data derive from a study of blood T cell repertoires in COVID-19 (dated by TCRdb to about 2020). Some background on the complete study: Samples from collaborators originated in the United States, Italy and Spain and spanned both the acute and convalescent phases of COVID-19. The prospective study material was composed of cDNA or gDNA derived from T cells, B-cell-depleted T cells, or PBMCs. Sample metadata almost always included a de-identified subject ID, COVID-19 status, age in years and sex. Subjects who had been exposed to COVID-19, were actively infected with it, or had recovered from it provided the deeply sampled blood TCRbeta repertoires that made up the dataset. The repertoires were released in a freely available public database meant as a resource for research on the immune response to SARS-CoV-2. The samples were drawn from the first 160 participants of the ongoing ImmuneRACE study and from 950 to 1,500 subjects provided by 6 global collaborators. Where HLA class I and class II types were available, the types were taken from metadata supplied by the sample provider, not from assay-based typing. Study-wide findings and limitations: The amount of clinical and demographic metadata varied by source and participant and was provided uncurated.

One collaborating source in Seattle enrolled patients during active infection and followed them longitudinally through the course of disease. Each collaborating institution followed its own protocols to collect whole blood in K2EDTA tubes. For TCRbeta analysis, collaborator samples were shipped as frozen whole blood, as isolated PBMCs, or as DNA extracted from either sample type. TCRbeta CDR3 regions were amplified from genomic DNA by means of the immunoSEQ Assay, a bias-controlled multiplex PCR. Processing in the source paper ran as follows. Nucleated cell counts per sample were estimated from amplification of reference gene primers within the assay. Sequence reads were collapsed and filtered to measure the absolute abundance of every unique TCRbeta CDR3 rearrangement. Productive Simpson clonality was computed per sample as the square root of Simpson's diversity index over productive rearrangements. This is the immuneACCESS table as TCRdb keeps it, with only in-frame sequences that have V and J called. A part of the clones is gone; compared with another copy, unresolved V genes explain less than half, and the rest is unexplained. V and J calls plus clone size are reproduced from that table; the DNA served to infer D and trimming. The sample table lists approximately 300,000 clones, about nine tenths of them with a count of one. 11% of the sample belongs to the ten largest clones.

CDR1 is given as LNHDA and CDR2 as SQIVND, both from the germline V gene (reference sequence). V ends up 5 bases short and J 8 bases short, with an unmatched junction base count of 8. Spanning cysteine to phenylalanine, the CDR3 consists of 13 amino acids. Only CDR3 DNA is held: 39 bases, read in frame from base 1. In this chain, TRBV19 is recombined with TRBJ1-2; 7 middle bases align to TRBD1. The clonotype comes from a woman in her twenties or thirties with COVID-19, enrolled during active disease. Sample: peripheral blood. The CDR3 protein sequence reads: CASSPSTGSGYTF. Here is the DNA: TGTGCCAGTAGTCCCTCGACAGGGTCCGGCTACACCTTC.